This T cell receptor (beta chain) was identified during a study of blood T cell repertoires in COVID-19. Overall study: Acute and convalescent COVID-19 specimens originated in the United States, Italy and Spain. PBMCs, B-cell-depleted T cells, or T cells were the source of the cDNA or gDNA that made up the material.

Original analysis: Researchers report that nucleated cell counts were estimated from reference gene primer amplification. Generated by immunoSEQ multiplex PCR, the TCRdb table keeps only in-frame clones and is missing some. V, J and clone size derive from that table, while D and trimming were established from the DNA sequence. Of 150,000 to 200,000 clones in the sample, roughly 88% were seen once. Trimming took 2 bases from V and 5 from J; bases not matched to a gene: 14. Per germline, CDR1 MNHEY and CDR2 SVGEGT. This CDR3 spans 18 amino acids. Material: peripheral blood. The chain has TRBV6-2 or TRBV6-3 and TRBJ2-3, with TRBD2 identical over 9 bases. The sequence was collected from an elderly woman with acute or convalescent COVID-19. As DNA, the CDR3 is TGTGCCAGCAGTTACATCTCTCTTGCGGGGGGGCGTGGAGATACGCAGTATTTT. The encoded protein is CASSYISLAGGRGDTQYF.